The 14 T cell receptor beta chains in this list originate from one sample, sequenced in a study of identifying expanded T cells in peripheral blood (dated by TCRdb to the late 2010s). The library came from the immunoSEQ multiplex PCR assay. TCRdb provides this immuneACCESS table in a form limited to in-frame rearrangements. Some clones are lacking; in checked studies, under half of them reflect an unresolved V gene, and why the rest are absent is not known. Within this sample are 100,000 to 150,000 clones, with 70% to 90% of them counted one time only. Jointly, the top ten make up 7.5% to 9% of the sample. Sequenced material: blood. These receptor sequences come from a person aged 18 to 75 in good health.

This clone was detected a few times. The chain links TRBV4-1 to TRBJ2-3; 8 bases fit TRBD2. Germline V CDR1 and CDR2: MGHRA, YSYEKL. Trimming took 0 bases from V and 3 from J; bases not matched to a gene: 8. The CDR3 runs to 17 residues. The CDR3 here is CASSQDMGGRRTDTQYF. The CDR3 nucleotides read TGCGCCAGCAGCCAAGATATGGGCGGGAGGCGGACAGATACGCAGTATTTT.

The V and J genes are TRBV5-1 and TRBJ1-2; 7 bases map to TRBD1. The CDR3 totals 16 residues. Germline loops: CDR1 SGHRS, CDR2 YFSETQ. With 3 bases clipped from V and 5 bases from J, the junction kept 13 bases outside the gene matches. CDR3 bases: TGCGCCAGCAGCTGGGACAGCAGTGCTATGTCATATGGCTACACCTTC. Translated: CASSWDSSAMSYGYTF.

This rearrangement joins TRBV5-4 to TRBJ2-1; possibly TRBD2 for D (6 bases). V gave up 0 bases and J gave up 3 bases, with 10 bases separating them. Germline-derived CDR1 and CDR2 are SGHNT and YYREEE (reference sequence). This CDR3 is 15 amino acids long. The CDR3: CASSLALADYNEQFF. The CDR3 nucleotides are TGTGCCAGCAGCTTGGCACTAGCAGACTACAATGAGCAGTTCTTC.

The rearrangement links TRBV7-8 to TRBJ2-7, with D perhaps TRBD2 (6 bases). The CDR3 loop spans 14 amino acids. Germline V gene sequence: CDR1 SGHVS, CDR2 FQNEAQ. V lost 5 bases, J lost 2 bases, and 13 bases lay in between. CDR3 nucleotide sequence: TGTGCCAGCAGCCCGGGGGACGGAGCCTACGAGCAGTACTTC. As protein: CASSPGDGAYEQYF.

V is TRBV7-2 and J is TRBJ1-1; 7 nucleotides agree with TRBD1. The V and J ends lost 2 bases and 1 base, in that order; junction bases with no gene match: 4. The length of the CDR3 is 15 residues. Germline values: CDR1 SGHTA, CDR2 FQGNSA. CDR3 in amino acids: CASSLPGQKNTEAFF. For the CDR3, the DNA is TGTGCCAGCAGCTTACCGGGACAGAAGAACACTGAAGCTTTCTTT.

This clone was counted a few times. This chain uses TRBV27 with TRBJ2-7; D is tentatively TRBD1 or TRBD2 (5 bases each). The CDR3 extends over 16 amino acids. With 2 bases removed from V and 3 bases from J, the gap between germline ends came to 17 bases. In germline, CDR1 is MNHEY, CDR2 SMNVEV (reference sequence). In nucleotides, the CDR3 is TGTGCCAGCAGTTTAAGGTTTTGGAGCGGACACTACGAGCAGTACTTC. Amino acid sequence: CASSLRFWSGHYEQYF.

This sequence joins TRBV11-1 and TRBJ1-2; D is unresolved. The CDR3 has 14 residues. Trimming shortened V by 1 base and J by 7 bases, and 13 bases separated the two germline ends. Germline assignment: CDR1 SGHAT and CDR2 FQDESV (reference sequence). CDR3 nucleotide sequence: TGTGCCAGCAGCTTAGACCAAGGGCTTGGTGGCTACACCTTC. Translation: CASSLDQGLGGYTF.

The CDR3 loop reads CASSPVGLAGGKDTQYF. The CDR3, as DNA: TGTGCCAGCAGCCCAGTGGGGCTAGCGGGGGGGAAAGATACGCAGTATTTT. V and J are TRBV7-7 and TRBJ2-3, with 12 bases aligning to TRBD2. The J segment lost 5 bases and the V segment lost 5 bases, leaving 11 bases of the junction unmatched. Germline CDR1 SSHAT, CDR2 FNYEAQ (reference sequence). This CDR3 contains 17 residues.

This rearrangement joins TRBV2 to TRBJ2-3; D gene ambiguous. Germline assignment: CDR1 SNHLY and CDR2 FYNNEI. V was shortened by 11 bases and J by 3 bases, with 6 bases between the two germline ends. The CDR3 is 10 amino acids. CDR3 in amino acids: CARRTDTQYF. The CDR3 nucleotides are TGTGCCCGACGAACAGATACGCAGTATTTT.

CDR3 protein: CASSILAGVEQYF. Here the CDR3 DNA reads TGTGCCAGTAGTATACTGGCGGGAGTGGAGCAGTACTTC. This sequence joins TRBV19 and TRBJ2-7; 7 bases line up with TRBD2. The CDR3 loop spans 13 amino acids. Germline CDR1 reads LNHDA; CDR2 reads SQIVND (reference sequence). Germline trimming cut 2 bases from V and 7 bases from J; bases unmatched to any gene: 5.

This clone has only one observation. This sequence joins TRBV4-1 and TRBJ1-2; D gene unclear. This CDR3 is 15 amino acids long. Germline-derived CDR1 and CDR2 are MGHRA and YSYEKL. V was shortened by 1 base and J by 8 bases, with 17 bases between the two germline ends. The CDR3 DNA is TGCGCCAGCAGCCAAGTAGCGGGAGAATTCGGAGGCTACACCTTC. This codes for CASSQVAGEFGGYTF.

The chain is built from TRBV19 and TRBJ1-3; D might be TRBD1 (5 bases). Deletions cut 5 bases from V and 2 bases from J, with 16 bases between. CDR3 size: 16 residues. The germline gives CDR1 LNHDA, CDR2 SQIVND (reference sequence). The CDR3 spells CASSSRLGVTGNTIYF. CDR3 DNA: TGTGCCAGTAGTTCTCGCCTAGGGGTTACTGGAAACACCATATATTTT.

The CDR3 DNA is TGTGCCAGCAGCATCAGACAGGGTAGCAATGAGCAGTTCTTC. This gives the protein CASSIRQGSNEQFF. J is TRBJ2-1 and V is TRBV7-9, with 7 positions matching TRBD1. The V and J ends lost 5 bases and 6 bases, in that order; junction bases with no gene match: 7. The germline V gene has CDR1 SEHNR and CDR2 FQNEAQ (reference sequence). This CDR3 is built from 14 residues.

V usage is TRBV29-1 and J usage is TRBJ1-2; tentatively, D is TRBD1 (6 bases). The germline V gene encodes CDR1 SQVTM and CDR2 ANQGSEA. This CDR3 is built from 11 residues. V lost 4 bases to trimming and J lost 8 bases, with 11 bases between them. The DNA of the CDR3 is TGCAGCGTTGTGAGGGGGGAAGGCTACACCTTC. It encodes CSVVRGEGYTF.